The 15 T cell receptor beta chains listed next were all sequenced from one sample in a study of T cell repertoires in aging, cancer and after chemotherapy. Peripheral blood genomic DNA, not sorted cells or RNA, was the template. Multiplex touch-down PCR with TRB-A/B primers amplified rearranged V-D-J TRB sequences. TCRdb passed the multiplex PCR reads through MiXCR, listing each CDR3 protein once. The data hold around 5,000 distinct CDR3 sequences, with about 40% observed a single time. The source material was blood. These receptor sequences come from a human donor with a blood cancer.

The V call is TRBV7-2, the J call TRBJ2-3, with D unclear. Trimming left V 2 bases short and J 6 bases short, with 9 bases between. Germline V CDR1 and CDR2: SGHTA, FQGNSA. The CDR3 covers 13 residues. The CDR3 nucleotides are TGTGCCAGCAGCTTATTCCAGAAGGATACGCAGTATTTT. It is translated as CASSLFQKDTQYF.

The chain has TRBV5-1 and TRBJ2-2; D tentatively fits TRBD1 or TRBD2 (5 bases each). Trimming cost V 4 bases and J 4 bases, with 11 bases left between them. CDR3 length: 14 residues. Germline CDR1 and CDR2: SGHRS and YFSETQ. The CDR3: CASSPGTFTGELFF. CDR3 nucleotides: TGCGCCAGCAGCCCGGGGACGTTCACCGGGGAGCTGTTTTTT.

The V call is TRBV6-2 or TRBV6-3, the J call TRBJ2-5; D is unresolved. Looked up from germline, CDR1 is MNHEY and CDR2 is SVGEGT. Trimming pared 8 bases from V and 5 bases from J, leaving 18 bases between. The CDR3 is 14 amino acids. The CDR3 DNA follows: TGTGCCAGCTCAACCTACGTCGAGAGGGAGACCCAGTACTTC. Its translation: CASSTYVERETQYF.

This chain links TRBV6-4 with TRBJ2-1; D is perhaps TRBD2 (7 bases). Per the germline V gene, CDR1 is MRHNA and CDR2 is SNTAGT. The CDR3 covers 16 residues. V was shortened by 1 base and J by 5 bases, with 15 bases between the two germline ends. The CDR3 here is CASSDYWGGENNEQFF. Written as DNA, the CDR3 is TGTGCCAGCAGTGACTATTGGGGGGGCGAGAACAATGAGCAGTTCTTC.

CDR3 nucleotide sequence: TGTGCCAGCAGCTCCCTCCCGGGACTCAAAAACATTCAGTACTTC. It is translated as CASSSLPGLKNIQYF. The V call is TRBV5-6, the J call TRBJ2-4, with a possible D match to TRBD2 (6 bases). The germline V gene encodes CDR1 SGHDT and CDR2 YYEEEE. The V and J ends lost 3 bases and 3 bases respectively, with 13 bases between them. The CDR3 has 15 amino acids.

In this sample, this clonotype turned up a few times. V usage is TRBV6-4 and J usage is TRBJ2-1; possible D gene TRBD2, 5 bases. Germline V gene sequence: CDR1 MRHNA, CDR2 SNTAGT. The CDR3 runs to 13 residues. The V gene lost 0 bases and the J gene lost 9 bases, with 9 bases spanning the gap. The CDR3 spells CASSDSTEGEQFF. CDR3 coding DNA: TGTGCCAGCAGTGACTCGACTGAGGGTGAGCAGTTCTTC.

The V call is TRBV6-2 or TRBV6-3, the J call TRBJ2-1; D is possibly TRBD2 (7 bases). CDR1 MNHEY and CDR2 SVGEGT come from the germline V gene. The CDR3 has 15 residues. V lost 11 bases and J lost 1, with 18 bases in between. CDR3 coding DNA: TGTGCCGGCGGCAAGGGGGGGGGGTCCTACAATGAGCAGTTCTTC. Protein: CAGGKGGGSYNEQFF.

Only a few counts were recorded for this clonotype. The genes are TRBV5-4 and TRBJ2-1; 10 bases fit TRBD1. The CDR3 is made up of 16 amino acids. V lost 0 bases and J lost 6; bases outside the gene matches: 6. Germline assignment: CDR1 SGHNT and CDR2 YYREEE (reference sequence). The CDR3 loop is CASSLVGTGVFNEQFF. The CDR3 DNA sequence: TGTGCCAGCAGCTTGGTTGGGACAGGGGTGTTCAATGAGCAGTTCTTC.

V gene TRBV18 combines with J gene TRBJ2-5; D call uncertain. This CDR3 region has 15 residues. Germline V lookup: CDR1 KGHSH, CDR2 LQKENI. V shed 6 bases and J shed 1 base, with 15 bases lying between them. CDR3 coding DNA: TGTGCCAGCTCTCCGCGGCAGGCCAGCCAAGAGACCCAGTACTTC. As protein: CASSPRQASQETQYF.

The table lists this clonotype with a few counts. The chain recombines TRBV5-6 with TRBJ2-1, with 7 bases aligning to TRBD1. The CDR3 is made up of 15 amino acids. V lost 1 base and J lost 7; bases outside the gene matches: 8. Looked up from germline, CDR1 is SGHDT and CDR2 is YYEEEE. The DNA for the CDR3 is TGTGCCAGCAGCTTGCGAGGGGGCCCCTGGAATGAGCAGTTCTTC. This codes for CASSLRGGPWNEQFF.

This clonotype came up a few times. This sequence joins TRBV7-2 and TRBJ2-3; D is possibly TRBD2 (7 bases). The CDR3 has 13 amino acids. Trimming removed 8 bases at V and 2 bases at J, with 11 bases between. Per the germline V gene, CDR1 is SGHTA and CDR2 is FQGNSA. CDR3 in amino acids: CASGEGDTDTQYF. CDR3 nucleotides: TGTGCCAGCGGGGAGGGGGACACAGATACGCAGTATTTT.

The chain carries TRBV7-6 and TRBJ2-1; no clear D. The CDR3 is 14 residues long. Trimming shortened V by 3 bases and J by 0 bases, and 6 bases separated the two germline ends. Germline V CDR1 and CDR2: SGHVS, FNYEAQ. The CDR3 sequence: CASSLADSYNEQFF. In DNA, the CDR3 is TGTGCCAGCAGCTTGGCGGACTCCTACAATGAGCAGTTCTTC.

To note about this clonotype: Compared with germline, one end of the junction differs, possibly owing to a read error. V and J are TRBV14 and TRBJ2-7; 11 bases fit TRBD2. The V gene's germline CDR1 is SGHDN and CDR2 FVKESK. The CDR3 totals 15 residues. The CDR3 DNA is TGTGTCAGCAGCCCACTAGCGGGAGCCAAGTGGGAGCAGTACTTC. Amino acid sequence: CVSSPLAGAKWEQYF.

Sample share makes this clonotype medium-sized. V is TRBV29-1 and J is TRBJ2-3; possibly TRBD1 for D (5 bases). This CDR3 comprises 12 residues. Germline CDR1 reads SQVTM; CDR2 reads ANQGSEA. Deletions cut 6 bases from V and 6 bases from J, with 13 bases between. The CDR3 is CSVASGIDTQYF. CDR3 nucleotides: TGCAGCGTAGCCTCAGGGATCGATACGCAGTATTTT.

V and J are TRBV12-3 or TRBV12-4 and TRBJ2-1; 10 bases are shared with TRBD1. V lost 3 bases to trimming and J lost 4 bases; unmatched junction nucleotides: 6. The CDR3 has 16 residues. This CDR3 is CASSFRQGAAYNEQFF. In DNA form, the CDR3 reads TGTGCCAGCAGTTTCCGACAGGGGGCAGCTTACAATGAGCAGTTCTTC.